The subject of this entry is one TCR beta chain. The antigen is undetermined. The protocol was immunoSEQ multiplex PCR, while the TCRdb copy is restricted to in-frame clones and leaves out a portion. The sample lists 65,000 to 75,000 clones; 84% were seen once. This sample was taken from a study of T cell responses to AZD1222 COVID-19 vaccine. Germline V gene lookup returns CDR1 LGHNA and CDR2 YSLEER. Trimming removed 4 bases from V and 5 bases from J; junction bases left unmatched: 10. The CDR3 covers 16 residues. Study observations and caveats: No repertoire was sampled before or during the peak T cell response, only after it. Recipients of two AZD1222 doses showed rising Spike-specific TCR breadth and depth.

This chain links TRBV4-3 with TRBJ1-2; 10 nucleotides agree with TRBD1. The starting material was peripheral blood, obtained on day 0 of AZD1222 vaccination. This clonotype originated in an adult in good health. CDR3 in amino acids: CASSRDRGRGGYGYTF. The CDR3 DNA reads TGCGCCAGCAGCCGGGACAGGGGAAGGGGAGGGTATGGCTACACCTTC.